This T cell receptor (beta chain) appears in the sequencing data of a study of shared clonotypes between healthy human individuals. Study context: The study used three CD4 naive, three CD4 memory, two CD8 naive and one CD8 memory plate per donor.

Concerning this clone itself: Its specificity is not known.

Whole-study findings and limits: Naive CD4 clonotypes were shared across a handful of donors at roughly 4.6%.

Germline lookup yields CDR1 MNHEY and CDR2 SVGAGI. The CDR3 has 15 residues. V shed 2 bases and J shed 2 bases, with 13 bases lying between them. Here immunoSEQ multiplex PCR was the method, and the copy in TCRdb shows in-frame clones only, minus some. This sample yields 2 million to 3 million clones, of which roughly 93% are seen a single time; more than 0.35% belongs to the top ten. In the CD4+ fraction, cells were divided into CD45RA+ naive and CD45RA-negative memory subsets. The chain links TRBV6-5 to TRBJ2-7; tentative D call: TRBD1 (6 bases). The TCR was taken from a young man in good health. Some clones in this sample may be carry-over from other donors' samples. What was sequenced was naive CD4+ T cells from PBMCs. Documented subset: CD45RA+ positively selected. The CDR3 protein is CASSYLSGHPYEQYF. The CDR3 DNA is TGTGCCAGCAGTTACCTGTCGGGACACCCCTACGAGCAGTACTTC.